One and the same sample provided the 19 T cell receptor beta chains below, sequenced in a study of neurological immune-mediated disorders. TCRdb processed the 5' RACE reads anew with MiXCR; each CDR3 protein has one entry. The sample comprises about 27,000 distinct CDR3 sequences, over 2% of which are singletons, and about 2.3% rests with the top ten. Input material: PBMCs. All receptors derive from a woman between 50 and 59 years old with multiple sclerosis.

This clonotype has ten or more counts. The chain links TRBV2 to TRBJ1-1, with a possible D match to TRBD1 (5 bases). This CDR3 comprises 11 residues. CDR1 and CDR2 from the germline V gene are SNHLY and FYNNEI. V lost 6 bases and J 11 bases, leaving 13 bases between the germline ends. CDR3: CASSQGPPAFF. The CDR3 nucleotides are TGTGCCAGCAGCCAGGGACCCCCGGCTTTCTTT.

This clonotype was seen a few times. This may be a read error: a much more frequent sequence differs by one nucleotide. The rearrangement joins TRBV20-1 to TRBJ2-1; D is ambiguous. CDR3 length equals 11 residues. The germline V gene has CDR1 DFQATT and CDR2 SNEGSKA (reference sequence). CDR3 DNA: TGCAGTGCCGCCGCCCTCCATGAGGAGTTCTTC. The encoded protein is CSAAALHEEFF.

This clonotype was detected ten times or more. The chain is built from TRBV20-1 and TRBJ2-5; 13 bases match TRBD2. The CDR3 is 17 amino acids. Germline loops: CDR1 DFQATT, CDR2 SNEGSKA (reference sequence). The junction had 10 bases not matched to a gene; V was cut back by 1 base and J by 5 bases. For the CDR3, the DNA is TGCAGTGCTAGAGCACCTGGACTAGCGGGAGTGGGGGAGACCCAGTACTTC. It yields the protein CSARAPGLAGVGETQYF.

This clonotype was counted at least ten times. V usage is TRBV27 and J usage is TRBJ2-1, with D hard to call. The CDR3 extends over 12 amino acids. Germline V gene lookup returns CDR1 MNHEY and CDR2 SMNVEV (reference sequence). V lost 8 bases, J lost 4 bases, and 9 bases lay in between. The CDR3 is CASRLRYNEQFF. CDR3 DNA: TGTGCCAGCCGACTTCGATACAATGAGCAGTTCTTC.

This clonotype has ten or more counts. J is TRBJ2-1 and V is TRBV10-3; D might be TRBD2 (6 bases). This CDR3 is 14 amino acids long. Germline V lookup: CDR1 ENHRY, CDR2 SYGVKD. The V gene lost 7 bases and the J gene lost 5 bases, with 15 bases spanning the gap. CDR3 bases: TGTGCCATCAAGTTTGCTAGCGAAAACAATGAGCAGTTCTTC. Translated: CAIKFASENNEQFF.

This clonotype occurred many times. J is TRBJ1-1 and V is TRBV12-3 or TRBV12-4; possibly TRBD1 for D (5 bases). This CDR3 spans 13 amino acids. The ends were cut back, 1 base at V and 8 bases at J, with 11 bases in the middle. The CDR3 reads CASSLVEGLEAFF. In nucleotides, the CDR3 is TGTGCCAGCAGTTTAGTCGAGGGACTCGAAGCTTTCTTT.

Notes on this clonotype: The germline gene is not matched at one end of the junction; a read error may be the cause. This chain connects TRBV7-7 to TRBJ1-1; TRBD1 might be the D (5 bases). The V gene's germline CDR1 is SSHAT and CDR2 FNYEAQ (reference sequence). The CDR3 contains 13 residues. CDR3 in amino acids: CASSLREGTEAFF. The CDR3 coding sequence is TGTGCTAGCAGCTTACGGGAGGGGACTGAAGCTTTCTTT.

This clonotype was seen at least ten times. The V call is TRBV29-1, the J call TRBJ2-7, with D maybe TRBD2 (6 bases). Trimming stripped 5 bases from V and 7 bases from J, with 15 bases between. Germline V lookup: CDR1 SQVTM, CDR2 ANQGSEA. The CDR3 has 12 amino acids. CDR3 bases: TGCAGCGTTCCGGCCGGGGCGGGGGAGCAGTACTTC. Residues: CSVPAGAGEQYF.

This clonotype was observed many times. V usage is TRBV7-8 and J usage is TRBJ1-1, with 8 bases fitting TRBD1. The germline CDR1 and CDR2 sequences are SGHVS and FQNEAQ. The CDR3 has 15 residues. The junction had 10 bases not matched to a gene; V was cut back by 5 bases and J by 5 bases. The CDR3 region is CASSPYTGGITEAFF. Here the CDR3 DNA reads TGTGCCAGCAGCCCCTATACAGGGGGGATAACTGAAGCTTTCTTT.

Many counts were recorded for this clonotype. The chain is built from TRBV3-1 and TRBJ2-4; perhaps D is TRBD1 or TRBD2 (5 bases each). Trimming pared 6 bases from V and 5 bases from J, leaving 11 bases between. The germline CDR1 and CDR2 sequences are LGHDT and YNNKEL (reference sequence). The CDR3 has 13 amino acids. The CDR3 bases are TGTGCCAGCAGATTGGGACCAGAAAACATTCAGTACTTC. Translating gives CASRLGPENIQYF.

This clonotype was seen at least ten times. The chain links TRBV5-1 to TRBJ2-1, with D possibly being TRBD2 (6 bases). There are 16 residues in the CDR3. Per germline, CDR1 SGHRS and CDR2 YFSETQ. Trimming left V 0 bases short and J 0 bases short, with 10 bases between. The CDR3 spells CASSLAAGSSYNEQFF. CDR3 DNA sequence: TGCGCCAGCAGCTTGGCCGCCGGGAGCTCCTACAATGAGCAGTTCTTC.

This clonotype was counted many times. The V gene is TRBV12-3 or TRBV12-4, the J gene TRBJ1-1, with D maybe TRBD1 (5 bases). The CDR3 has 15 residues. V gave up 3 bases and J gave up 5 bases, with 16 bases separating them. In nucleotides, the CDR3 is TGTGCCAGCAGTTTTTCGGGGACTGGCCCAACTGAAGCTTTCTTT. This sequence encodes CASSFSGTGPTEAFF.

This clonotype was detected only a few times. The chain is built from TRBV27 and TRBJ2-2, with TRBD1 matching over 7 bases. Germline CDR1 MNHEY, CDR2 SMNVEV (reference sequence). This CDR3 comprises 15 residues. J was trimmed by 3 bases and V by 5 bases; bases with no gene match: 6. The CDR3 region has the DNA TGTGCCAGCAGTAGAGGGACAGTTTACACCGGGGAGCTGTTTTTT. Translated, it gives CASSRGTVYTGELFF.

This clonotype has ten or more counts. The CDR3 spells CASSPGGSRLFF. DNA for the CDR3: TGTGCCAGCAGCCCGGGGGGCTCTCGACTGTTTTTT. The chain carries TRBV7-2 and TRBJ1-4; D may be TRBD1 (6 bases). The ends were cut back, 5 bases at V and 13 bases at J, with 14 bases in the middle. The CDR3 spans 12 residues. Germline V CDR1 and CDR2: SGHTA, FQGNSA.

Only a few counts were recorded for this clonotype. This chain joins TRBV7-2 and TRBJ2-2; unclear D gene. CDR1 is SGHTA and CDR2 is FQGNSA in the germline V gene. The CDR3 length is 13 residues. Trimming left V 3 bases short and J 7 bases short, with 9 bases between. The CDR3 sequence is CASSFIAIGELFF. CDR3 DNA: TGTGCCAGCAGCTTTATAGCCATCGGGGAGCTGTTTTTT. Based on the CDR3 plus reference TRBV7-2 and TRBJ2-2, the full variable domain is GAGVSQSPSNKVTEKGKDVELRCDPISGHTALYWYRQSLGQGLEFLIYFQGNSAPDKSGLPSDRFSAERTGGSVSTLTIQRTQQEDSAVYLCASSFIAIGELFFGEGSRLTVL.

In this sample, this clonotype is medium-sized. The DNA for the CDR3 is TGCGCCAGCAGCTGGGACGCGGCAGGGGTGAACACTGAAGCTTTCTTT. Amino acid sequence: CASSWDAAGVNTEAFF. The V call is TRBV5-1, the J call TRBJ1-1, with a possible D match to TRBD1 (6 bases). In germline, CDR1 is SGHRS, CDR2 YFSETQ. Trimming stripped 3 bases from V and 0 bases from J, with 15 bases between. CDR3 length equals 16 residues.

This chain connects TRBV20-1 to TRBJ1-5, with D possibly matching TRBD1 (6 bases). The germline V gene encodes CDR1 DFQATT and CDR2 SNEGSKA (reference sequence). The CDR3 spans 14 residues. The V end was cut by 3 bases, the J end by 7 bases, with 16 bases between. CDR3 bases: TGCAGTGCTAGTGTGGGACAAACGATCCAGCCCCAGCATTTT. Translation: CSASVGQTIQPQHF.

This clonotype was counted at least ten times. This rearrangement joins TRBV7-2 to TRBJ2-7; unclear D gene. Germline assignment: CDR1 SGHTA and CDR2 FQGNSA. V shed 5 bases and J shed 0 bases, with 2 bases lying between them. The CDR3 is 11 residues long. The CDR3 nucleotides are TGTGCCAGCAGCAACTCCTACGAGCAGTACTTC. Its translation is CASSNSYEQYF.

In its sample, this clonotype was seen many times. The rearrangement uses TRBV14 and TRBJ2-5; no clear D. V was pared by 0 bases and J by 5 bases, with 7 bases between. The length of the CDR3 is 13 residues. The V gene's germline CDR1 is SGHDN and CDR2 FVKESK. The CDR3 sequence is CASSQDIWETQYF. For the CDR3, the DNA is TGTGCCAGCAGCCAAGATATTTGGGAGACCCAGTACTTC.